Shown below are 25 T cell receptor beta chains from a single sample sequenced in a study of CD8+CD57+ T cells in acquired aplastic anemia. Genomic DNA provided the template from which TCR beta VDJ and CDR3 profiles were obtained. A single record per CDR3 protein comes from TCRdb applying MiXCR to the reads. Of 300,000 or so distinct CDR3 sequences in the sample, roughly half were seen once. Sequencing used sorted CD4+, CD8+, or CD8+CD57+ T cells (not recorded which) from PBMCs. These receptors originate from a human donor with severe aplastic anemia or a healthy control (not recorded which).

CDR3 sequence: CASSLSGAYNEQFF. DNA of the CDR3: TGTGCCAGCAGCTTAAGTGGGGCTTACAATGAGCAGTTCTTC. This chain joins TRBV7-9 and TRBJ2-1; weak D call: TRBD1 (5 bases). This CDR3 spans 14 amino acids. CDR1 is SEHNR, CDR2 FQNEAQ, per germline (reference sequence). V was trimmed by 2 bases and J by 4 bases, leaving 9 bases between them. Full variable domain (missing parts from reference TRBV7-9 and TRBJ2-1): DTGVSQNPRHKITKRGQNVTFRCDPISEHNRLYWYRQTLGQGPEFLTYFQNEAQLEKSRLLSDRFSAERPKGSFSTLEIQRTEQGDSAMYLCASSLSGAYNEQFFGPGTRLTVL.

This clonotype was detected ten times or more. The J gene is TRBJ1-4, the V gene TRBV6-6, with 9 bases that match TRBD1. J was trimmed by 8 bases and V by 6 bases; bases with no gene match: 7. This CDR3 is built from 14 residues. Germline V gene lookup returns CDR1 MNHNY and CDR2 SVGAGI (reference sequence). The CDR3 DNA reads TGTGCCAGCAGCTACAGGGGGCTAGAAGAAAAACTGTTTTTT. This encodes CASSYRGLEEKLFF.

A remark on this clonotype: The junction shows a germline mismatch at one end, possibly a read error. The chain uses TRBV7-2 and TRBJ2-7, with D unresolved. This CDR3 comprises 13 residues. In germline, CDR1 is SGHTA, CDR2 FQGNSA. The CDR3 region is CASSLEVGDEQYF. In nucleotides, the CDR3 is TGCGCCAGCAGCTTAGAGGTTGGTGACGAGCAGTACTTC.

This clonotype was recorded many times. CDR3 nucleotide sequence: TGTGCCTGCGCGACAGGGGATAATTCACCCCTCCACTTT. Translating gives CACATGDNSPLHF. This rearrangement joins TRBV30 to TRBJ1-6; TRBD1 matches at 8 bases. The CDR3 is 13 amino acids. Looked up from germline, CDR1 is GTSNPN and CDR2 is SVGIG (reference sequence). J gave up 5 bases and V 6 bases, and 3 bases lay outside the gene matches.

This clonotype was observed many times. This chain uses TRBV7-2 with TRBJ1-2; D remains unclear. Germline CDR1 SGHTA, CDR2 FQGNSA. The CDR3 contains 13 residues. The ends were cut back, 1 base at V and 2 bases at J, with 5 bases in the middle. CDR3 in DNA: TGTGCCAGCAGCTTAGACTTAAACTATGGCTACACCTTC. It is translated as CASSLDLNYGYTF.

This clonotype was seen at least ten times. V is TRBV5-1 and J is TRBJ2-1; TRBD2 aligns across 10 bases. J gave up 6 bases and V 3 bases, and 9 bases lay outside the gene matches. Per germline, CDR1 SGHRS and CDR2 YFSETQ. The CDR3 length is 16 residues. CDR3 residues: CASSSTASGGSNEQFF. The DNA for the CDR3 is TGCGCCAGCAGCTCGACGGCTAGCGGGGGTAGCAATGAGCAGTTCTTC.

This clonotype was seen just once. This chain joins TRBV7-9 and TRBJ1-2; D call uncertain. The CDR3 loop spans 17 amino acids. V lost 5 bases and J 6 bases, leaving 25 bases between the germline ends. In germline, CDR1 is SEHNR, CDR2 FQNEAQ (reference sequence). The CDR3 coding sequence is TGTGCCAGCAGCACAAAATGGGAGACTACCCGTTACAATGGCTACACCTTC. This encodes CASSTKWETTRYNGYTF.

This clonotype occurred a few times. The chain joins TRBV7-9 to TRBJ2-5, with D uncertain. CDR1 and CDR2 (germline): SEHNR, FQNEAQ (reference sequence). CDR3 size: 11 residues. Trimming stripped 1 base from V and 7 bases from J, with 4 bases between. Written as DNA, the CDR3 is TGTGCCAGCAGCTTAGGCGCGACCCAGTACTTC. Amino acid sequence: CASSLGATQYF.

This clonotype was seen ten or more times. V is TRBV5-1 and J is TRBJ1-1, with a possible D match to TRBD1 (6 bases). The V gene's germline CDR1 is SGHRS and CDR2 YFSETQ. The CDR3 length is 15 residues. V shed 1 base and J shed 0 bases, with 10 bases lying between them. This CDR3 is CASSLNRELNTEAFF. The CDR3 DNA reads TGCGCCAGCAGCTTGAACAGGGAATTGAACACTGAAGCTTTCTTT.

This clonotype occurred many times. The V call is TRBV20-1, the J call TRBJ1-6; 7 bases are shared with TRBD1. This CDR3 is 14 amino acids long. J gave up 5 bases and V 1 base, and 2 bases lay outside the gene matches. Germline loops: CDR1 DFQATT, CDR2 SNEGSKA (reference sequence). The CDR3 region is CSARGQGHNSPLHF. DNA for the CDR3: TGCAGTGCTAGAGGACAGGGCCATAATTCACCCCTCCACTTT.

The rearrangement joins TRBV7-9 to TRBJ2-3; the D is unclear. This CDR3 spans 15 amino acids. Germline loops: CDR1 SEHNR, CDR2 FQNEAQ (reference sequence). V dropped 5 bases and J dropped 0 bases, with 12 bases sitting between them. CDR3 DNA sequence: TGTGCCAGCAGCGTACAAGGCTCTAGCACAGATACGCAGTATTTT. This encodes CASSVQGSSTDTQYF. The whole variable domain, filled in from reference TRBV7-9 and TRBJ2-3, reads DTGVSQNPRHKITKRGQNVTFRCDPISEHNRLYWYRQTLGQGPEFLTYFQNEAQLEKSRLLSDRFSAERPKGSFSTLEIQRTEQGDSAMYLCASSVQGSSTDTQYFGPGTRLTVL.

V gene TRBV9 combines with J gene TRBJ2-3; the D is unclear. The V and J ends lost 0 bases and 4 bases respectively, with 15 bases between them. Germline V lookup: CDR1 SGDLS, CDR2 YYNGEE. The CDR3 consists of 16 residues. CDR3 in DNA: TGTGCCAGCAGCGTAGGTATGGGAATGGCAGCAGATACGCAGTATTTT. Protein: CASSVGMGMAADTQYF.

V and J are TRBV24-1 and TRBJ2-1; 7 nucleotides align to TRBD2. Germline V gene sequence: CDR1 KGHDR, CDR2 SFDVKD. The trim removed 6 bases at V and 7 bases at J, leaving 11 bases unmatched. The CDR3 runs 15 residues. The CDR3 DNA follows: TGTGCCACCAGTCCGTTGAGGGAGGGGACGAATGAGCAGTTCTTC. This gives the protein CATSPLREGTNEQFF.

This sequence joins TRBV18 and TRBJ1-2; possible D gene TRBD1, 6 bases. The germline gives CDR1 KGHSH, CDR2 LQKENI. The CDR3 is 16 amino acids. The ends were cut back, 2 bases at V and 4 bases at J, with 17 bases in the middle. The CDR3 region has the DNA TGTGCCAGCTCACCAAGTTTAGGGACATTGAGCTATGGCTACACCTTC. Translating it yields CASSPSLGTLSYGYTF.

This clonotype was detected many times. The chain combines TRBV5-8 with TRBJ1-5; D gene ambiguous. The CDR3 contains 14 residues. The V end lost 2 bases, the J end lost 1 base, and 7 bases lay between the germline ends. Germline V gene lookup returns CDR1 SGHTS and CDR2 YDEGEE. This CDR3 reads CASSFHNSNQPQHF. The CDR3 DNA sequence: TGTGCCAGCAGCTTCCATAACAGCAATCAGCCCCAGCATTTT.

This clonotype has ten or more counts. At one of its ends the junction is not consistent with the germline gene, which may arise from a read error. The V and J genes are TRBV5-1 and TRBJ2-1, with D perhaps matching TRBD1 (6 bases). The CDR3 extends over 15 amino acids. CDR1 and CDR2 from the germline V gene are SGHRS and YFSETQ. CDR3 in DNA: TGCGCCAGCAGCCAACAGGGTTGGTGGGACAATGTGCAGTTCTTC. Its translation: CASSQQGWWDNVQFF.

The CDR3 DNA sequence: TGTGCCATCAGCACTACAGGGGACGAGCAGTACTTC. Its protein is CAISTTGDEQYF. The rearrangement uses TRBV10-3 and TRBJ2-7, with 7 bases identical to TRBD1. The germline CDR1 and CDR2 sequences are ENHRY and SYGVKD. This CDR3 comprises 12 residues. The V segment lost 6 bases and the J segment 5 bases; nucleotides outside the gene matches: 4.

The J gene is TRBJ2-7, the V gene TRBV20-1, with D uncertain. V was pared by 3 bases and J by 3 bases, with 15 bases between. The CDR3 sequence is 14 residues long. Germline V lookup: CDR1 DFQATT, CDR2 SNEGSKA (reference sequence). The CDR3 loop is CSASKLFVLYEQYF. CDR3 nucleotide sequence: TGCAGTGCTAGCAAGCTGTTTGTCCTCTACGAGCAGTACTTC.

This clonotype was counted at least ten times. The chain links TRBV20-1 to TRBJ1-2; the D is unclear. The CDR3 sequence is 9 residues long. CDR1 and CDR2 (germline): DFQATT, SNEGSKA (reference sequence). For the CDR3, the DNA is TGCAGGGAACCGATTGGCTACACCTTC. Translation: CREPIGYTF.

V gene TRBV7-9 combines with J gene TRBJ1-5; 7 bases are shared with TRBD1. The CDR3 covers 14 residues. Germline V gene data show CDR1 as SEHNR and CDR2 as FQNEAQ (reference sequence). Trimming took 6 bases from V and 7 from J; bases not matched to a gene: 9. In nucleotides, the CDR3 is TGTGCCAGCAGTGGAACAGGGGAGCGGCAGCCCCAGCATTTT. It is translated as CASSGTGERQPQHF.

This chain joins TRBV20-1 and TRBJ2-7; 10 nucleotides match TRBD1. Germline assignment: CDR1 DFQATT and CDR2 SNEGSKA (reference sequence). The V segment lost 5 bases and the J segment 6 bases; nucleotides outside the gene matches: 16. This CDR3 region has 16 residues. CDR3 amino acids: CSAGKRPGQGLSEQYF. For the CDR3, the DNA is TGCAGTGCTGGTAAAAGGCCGGGACAGGGGTTATCCGAGCAGTACTTC.

This clonotype was detected a few times. The chain links TRBV20-1 to TRBJ2-1; 7 bases are a match to TRBD1. Germline CDR1 and CDR2: DFQATT and SNEGSKA (reference sequence). This CDR3 is 14 amino acids long. The V gene end was trimmed by 6 bases and the J gene end by 10 bases; junction bases not matched to a gene: 15. CDR3 protein: CSATQTGSLGEQFF. In DNA, the CDR3 is TGCAGTGCGACTCAGACAGGGAGCTTGGGGGAGCAGTTCTTC.

This clonotype has just a few counts. The chain joins TRBV3-1 to TRBJ1-3; D possibly corresponds to TRBD1 (5 bases). From germline, CDR1 is LGHDT and CDR2 YNNKEL (reference sequence). CDR3 length equals 16 residues. Trimming shortened V by 7 bases and J by 2 bases, and 18 bases separated the two germline ends. This CDR3 is CASTDTHAGAGNTIYF. DNA of the CDR3: TGTGCCAGCACCGACACACACGCGGGGGCTGGAAACACCATATATTTT. Using reference TRBV3-1 and TRBJ1-3 for the parts outside the CDR3, the full variable domain is DTAVSQTPKYLVTQMGNDKSIKCEQNLGHDTMYWYKQDSKKFLKIMFSYNNKELIINETVPNRFSPKSPDKAHLNLHINSLELGDSAVYFCASTDTHAGAGNTIYFGEGSWLTVV.

This clonotype has a count of ten or more. J is TRBJ1-3 and V is TRBV19; D may be TRBD1 (5 bases). This CDR3 has 16 residues. Germline V gene data show CDR1 as LNHDA and CDR2 as SQIVND (reference sequence). V shed 2 bases and J shed 0 bases, with 11 bases lying between them. The CDR3, as DNA: TGTGCCAGTAGTATACCGGGACCGCTCTCTGGAAACACCATATATTTT. It translates to CASSIPGPLSGNTIYF. Using reference TRBV19 and TRBJ1-3 for the parts outside the CDR3, the full variable domain is DGGITQSPKYLFRKEGQNVTLSCEQNLNHDAMYWYRQDPGQGLRLIYYSQIVNDFQKGDIAEGYSVSREKKESFPLTVTSAQKNPTAFYLCASSIPGPLSGNTIYFGEGSWLTVV.

The chain carries TRBV14 and TRBJ1-1; the D gene is possibly TRBD1 (5 bases). The CDR3 has 16 amino acids. The germline V gene has CDR1 SGHDN and CDR2 FVKESK. V lost 4 bases, J lost 8 bases, and 23 bases lay in between. The CDR3 protein is CASSRRNWTSGDEAFF. DNA for the CDR3: TGTGCCAGCAGCCGAAGGAATTGGACTAGCGGGGACGAAGCTTTCTTT.